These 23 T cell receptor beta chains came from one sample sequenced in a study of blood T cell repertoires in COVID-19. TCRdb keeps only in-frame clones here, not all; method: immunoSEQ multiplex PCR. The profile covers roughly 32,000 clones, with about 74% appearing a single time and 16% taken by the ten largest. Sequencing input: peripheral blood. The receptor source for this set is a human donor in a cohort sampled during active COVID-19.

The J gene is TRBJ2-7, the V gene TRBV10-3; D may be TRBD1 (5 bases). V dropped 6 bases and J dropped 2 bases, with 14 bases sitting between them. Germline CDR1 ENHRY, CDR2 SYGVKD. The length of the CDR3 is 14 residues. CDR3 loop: CAIRLGQNTYEQYF. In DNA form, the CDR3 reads TGTGCCATCAGGCTAGGACAAAACACCTACGAGCAGTACTTC.

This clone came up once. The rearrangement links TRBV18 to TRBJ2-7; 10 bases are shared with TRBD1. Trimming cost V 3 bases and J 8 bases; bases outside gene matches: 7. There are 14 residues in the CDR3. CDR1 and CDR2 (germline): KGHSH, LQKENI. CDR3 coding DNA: TGTGCCAGCTCACCCCCGACAGGGGGCCGGCAGCAGTACTTC. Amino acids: CASSPPTGGRQQYF.

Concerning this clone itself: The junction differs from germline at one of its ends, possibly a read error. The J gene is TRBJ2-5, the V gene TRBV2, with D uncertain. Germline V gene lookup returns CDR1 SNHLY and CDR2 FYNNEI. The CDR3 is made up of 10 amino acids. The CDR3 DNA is TGTGCCAGCAGTGGGGTGCGACGGGACTTC. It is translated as CASSGVRRDF.

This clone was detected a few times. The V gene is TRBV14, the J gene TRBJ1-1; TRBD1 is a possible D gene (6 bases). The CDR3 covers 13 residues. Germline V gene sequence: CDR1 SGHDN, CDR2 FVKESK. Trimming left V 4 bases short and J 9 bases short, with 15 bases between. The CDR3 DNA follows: TGTGCCAGCAGCCGCGTTGGGGGGGCGAAAGCTTTCTTT. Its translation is CASSRVGGAKAFF.

CDR3 protein: CASSESRTGADEQYF. The CDR3 DNA reads TGTGCCAGCAGTGAATCCCGGACAGGGGCGGACGAGCAGTACTTC. The chain combines TRBV25-1 with TRBJ2-7; 9 positions agree with TRBD1. V dropped 1 base and J dropped 5; count of bases not matched to a gene: 6. The CDR3 totals 15 residues. The germline gives CDR1 MGHDK, CDR2 SYGVNS.

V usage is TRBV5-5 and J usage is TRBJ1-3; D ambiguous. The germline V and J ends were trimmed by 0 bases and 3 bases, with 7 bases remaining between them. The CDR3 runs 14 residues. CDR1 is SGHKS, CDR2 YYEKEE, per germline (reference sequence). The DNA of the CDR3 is TGTGCCAGCAGCTTGGACAGTCTTGGAAACACCATATATTTT. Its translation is CASSLDSLGNTIYF.

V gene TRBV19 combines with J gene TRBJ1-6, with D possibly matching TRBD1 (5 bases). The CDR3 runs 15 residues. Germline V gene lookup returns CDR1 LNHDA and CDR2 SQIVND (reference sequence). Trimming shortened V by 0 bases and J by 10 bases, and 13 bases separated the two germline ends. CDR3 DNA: TGTGCCAGTAGTATAGACCCAGGGCCCGGATCACCCCTCCACTTT. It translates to CASSIDPGPGSPLHF.

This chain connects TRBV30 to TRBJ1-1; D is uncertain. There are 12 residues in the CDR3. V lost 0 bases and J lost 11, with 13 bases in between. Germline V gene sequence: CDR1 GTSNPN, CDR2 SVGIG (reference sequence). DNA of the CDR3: TGTGCCTGGAGTGTACGAGGGCCAAAGGCTTTCTTT. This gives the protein CAWSVRGPKAFF.

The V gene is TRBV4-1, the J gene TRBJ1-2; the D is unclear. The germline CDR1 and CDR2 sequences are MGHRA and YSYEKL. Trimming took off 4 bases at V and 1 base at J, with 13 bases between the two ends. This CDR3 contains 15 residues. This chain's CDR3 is CASSPAWSYNYGYTF. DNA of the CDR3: TGCGCCAGCAGCCCCGCCTGGAGTTATAACTATGGCTACACCTTC.

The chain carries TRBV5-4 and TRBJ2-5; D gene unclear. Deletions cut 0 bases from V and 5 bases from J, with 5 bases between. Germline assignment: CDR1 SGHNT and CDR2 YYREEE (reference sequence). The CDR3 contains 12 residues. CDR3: CASSLAMETQYF. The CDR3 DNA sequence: TGTGCCAGCAGCTTGGCCATGGAGACCCAGTACTTC.

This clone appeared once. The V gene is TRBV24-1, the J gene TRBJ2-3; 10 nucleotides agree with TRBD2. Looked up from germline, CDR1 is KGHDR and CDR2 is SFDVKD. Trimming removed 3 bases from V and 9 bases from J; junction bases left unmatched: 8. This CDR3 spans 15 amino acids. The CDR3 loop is CATSDRLAGSETQYF. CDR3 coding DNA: TGTGCCACCAGTGATAGACTAGCGGGTAGTGAGACGCAGTATTTT.

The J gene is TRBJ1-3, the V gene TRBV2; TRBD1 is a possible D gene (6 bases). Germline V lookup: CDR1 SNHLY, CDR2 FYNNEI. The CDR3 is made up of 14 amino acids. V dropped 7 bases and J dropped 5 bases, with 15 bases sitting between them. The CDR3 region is CASNVGGPRNTIYF. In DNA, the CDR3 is TGTGCCAGCAACGTGGGGGGGCCCCGAAACACCATATATTTT.

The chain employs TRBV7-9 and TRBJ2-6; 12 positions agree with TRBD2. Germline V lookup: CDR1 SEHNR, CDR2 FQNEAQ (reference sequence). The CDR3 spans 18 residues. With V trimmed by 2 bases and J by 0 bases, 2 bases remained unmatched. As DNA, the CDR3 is TGTGCCAGCAGCTTATGGACTAGCGGGACCTCTGGGGCCAACGTCCTGACTTTC. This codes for CASSLWTSGTSGANVLTF.

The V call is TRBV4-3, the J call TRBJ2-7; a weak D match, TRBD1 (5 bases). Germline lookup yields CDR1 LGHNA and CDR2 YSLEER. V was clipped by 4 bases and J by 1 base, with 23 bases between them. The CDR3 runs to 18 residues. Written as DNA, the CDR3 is TGCGCCAGCAGCCTATGCGGACCAAACAGGAATTATTCCTACGAGCAGTACTTC. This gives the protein CASSLCGPNRNYSYEQYF.

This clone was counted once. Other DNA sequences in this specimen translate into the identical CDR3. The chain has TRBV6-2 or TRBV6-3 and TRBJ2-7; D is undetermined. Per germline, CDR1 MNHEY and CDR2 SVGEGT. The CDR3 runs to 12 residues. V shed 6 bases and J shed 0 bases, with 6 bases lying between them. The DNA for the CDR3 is TGTGCCAGCAGCCCCAGCTCCTACGAGCAGTACTTC. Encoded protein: CASSPSSYEQYF.

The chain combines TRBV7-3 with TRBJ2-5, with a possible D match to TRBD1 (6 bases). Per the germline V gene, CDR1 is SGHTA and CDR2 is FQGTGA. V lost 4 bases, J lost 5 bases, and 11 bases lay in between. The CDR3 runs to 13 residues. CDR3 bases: TGTGCCAGCAGCTGGGGGCCAACGGAGACCCAGTACTTC. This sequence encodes CASSWGPTETQYF.

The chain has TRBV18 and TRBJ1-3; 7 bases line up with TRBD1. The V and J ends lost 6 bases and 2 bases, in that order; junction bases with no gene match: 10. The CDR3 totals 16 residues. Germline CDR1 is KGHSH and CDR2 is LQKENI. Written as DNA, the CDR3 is TGTGCCAGCTCCCTACCTACAGGGGCAGCTGGAAACACCATATATTTT. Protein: CASSLPTGAAGNTIYF.

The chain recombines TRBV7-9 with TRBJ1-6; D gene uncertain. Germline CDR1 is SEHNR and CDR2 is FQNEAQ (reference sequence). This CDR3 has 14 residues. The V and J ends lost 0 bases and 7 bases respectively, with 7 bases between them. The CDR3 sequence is CASSLAQKNSPLHF. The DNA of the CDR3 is TGTGCCAGCAGCTTAGCACAGAAAAATTCACCCCTCCACTTT.

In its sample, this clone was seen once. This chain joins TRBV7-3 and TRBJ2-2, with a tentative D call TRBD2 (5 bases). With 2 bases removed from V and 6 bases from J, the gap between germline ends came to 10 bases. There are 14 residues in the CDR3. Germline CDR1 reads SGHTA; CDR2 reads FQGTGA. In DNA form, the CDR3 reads TGTGCCAGCAGCTTAGTAGGCGGGCCCGGGGAGCTGTTTTTT. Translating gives CASSLVGGPGELFF.

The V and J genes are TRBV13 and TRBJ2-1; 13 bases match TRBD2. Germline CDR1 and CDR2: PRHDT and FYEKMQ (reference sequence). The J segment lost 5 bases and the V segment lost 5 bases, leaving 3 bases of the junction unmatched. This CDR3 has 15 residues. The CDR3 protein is CASSTSGRADNEQFF. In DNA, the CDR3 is TGTGCCAGCAGCACTAGCGGGAGGGCCGACAATGAGCAGTTCTTC.

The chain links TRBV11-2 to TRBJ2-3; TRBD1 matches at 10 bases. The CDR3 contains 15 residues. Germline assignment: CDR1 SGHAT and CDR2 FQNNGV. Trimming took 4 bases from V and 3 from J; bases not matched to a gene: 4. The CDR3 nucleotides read TGTGCCAGCAGCTACCGGGACAGGGGAACAGATACGCAGTATTTT. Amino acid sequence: CASSYRDRGTDTQYF.

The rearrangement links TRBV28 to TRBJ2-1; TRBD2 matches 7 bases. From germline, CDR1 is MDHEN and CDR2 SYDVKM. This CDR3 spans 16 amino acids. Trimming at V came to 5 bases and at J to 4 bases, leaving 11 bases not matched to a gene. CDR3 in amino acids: CASSPLWSGEYNEQFF. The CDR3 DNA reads TGTGCCAGCAGTCCCCTTTGGAGCGGGGAGTACAATGAGCAGTTCTTC.

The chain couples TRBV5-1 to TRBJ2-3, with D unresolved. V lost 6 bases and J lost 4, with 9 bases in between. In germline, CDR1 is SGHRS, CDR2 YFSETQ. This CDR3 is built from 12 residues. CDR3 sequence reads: CASTYGSDTQYF. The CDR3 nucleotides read TGCGCCAGCACCTACGGGTCAGATACGCAGTATTTT.